One sample yielded the 10 T cell receptor beta chains listed below, sequenced in a study of neurological immune-mediated disorders. TCRdb analysed the 5' RACE reads with MiXCR anew, one entry per CDR3 protein. The sample lists about 79,000 distinct CDR3 sequences; roughly 14% were seen once. The specimen was PBMCs. These receptors came from a woman between 50 and 59 years old in good health.

V gene TRBV5-1 combines with J gene TRBJ2-7; 8 positions match TRBD1. TRBJ2-5 matches the DNA end more closely, so the J call is doubtful. The CDR3 has 13 residues. Germline values: CDR1 SGHRS, CDR2 YFSETQ. This CDR3 reads CASSSTGGETQYF. The CDR3 DNA reads TGCGCCAGCAGTTCCACAGGGGGAGAGACCCAGTACTTC.

The rearrangement links TRBV10-3 to TRBJ2-7; no clear D. The closer fit of TRBJ2-1 to the DNA end suggests the J call may be wrong. Germline loops: CDR1 ENHRY, CDR2 SYGVKD. The CDR3 consists of 13 residues. The CDR3 sequence: CAISGVAVGEQFF. DNA for the CDR3: TGTGCCATCAGTGGGGTGGCCGTTGGGGAGCAGTTCTTC.

This clonotype showed up many times. The chain uses TRBV5-1 and TRBJ2-5; TRBD1 might be the D (6 bases). The germline V and J ends were trimmed by 4 bases and 4 bases, with 17 bases remaining between them. Germline V lookup: CDR1 SGHRS, CDR2 YFSETQ. This CDR3 contains 15 residues. This CDR3 is CASSPGTGTPETQYF. The CDR3 DNA is TGCGCCAGCAGCCCCGGAACAGGGACGCCAGAGACCCAGTACTTC.

This clonotype came up many times. The J gene is TRBJ2-7, the V gene TRBV3-1; TRBD2 might be the D (5 bases). Germline CDR1 is LGHDT and CDR2 is YNNKEL (reference sequence). V gave up 1 base and J gave up 9 bases, with 16 bases separating them. This CDR3 contains 14 residues. The CDR3 DNA reads TGTGCCAGCAGCCAAGGGGAGAGTCGTTCGGGGCAGTACTTC. Protein sequence: CASSQGESRSGQYF.

With regard to this clonotype: Just one base apart from a much larger clone, this may be a read error. The V gene is TRBV7-3, the J gene TRBJ2-5; TRBD1 matches 8 bases. Germline V lookup: CDR1 SGHTA, CDR2 FQGTGA. CDR3 length equals 14 residues. With V trimmed by 4 bases and J by 5 bases, 6 bases remained unmatched. Here the CDR3 DNA reads TGTGCCAGCAGCTCGGCAGGGGGCAAGGAGACCCAGTACTTC. Residues: CASSSAGGKETQYF.

The J gene is TRBJ2-3, the V gene TRBV5-1; D might be TRBD1 (6 bases). Per the germline V gene, CDR1 is SGHRS and CDR2 is YFSETQ. The CDR3 runs 15 residues. V was clipped by 1 base and J by 1 base, with 10 bases between them. For the CDR3, the DNA is TGCGCCAGCAGCTTGAAAGGGGGAGGCACAGATACGCAGTATTTT. Its translation: CASSLKGGGTDTQYF.

This clonotype was counted only a few times. The V call is TRBV20-1, the J call TRBJ1-3, with D unresolved. The length of the CDR3 is 14 residues. V lost 2 bases, J lost 6 bases, and 14 bases lay in between. Germline lookup yields CDR1 DFQATT and CDR2 SNEGSKA (reference sequence). CDR3 bases: TGCAGTGCTAGAACGGCAGCTCCGATAAACACCATATATTTT. Residues: CSARTAAPINTIYF.

This clonotype was counted ten times or more. One junction end disagrees with the germline gene, perhaps due to a read error. The chain carries TRBV25-1 and TRBJ1-5, with D hard to call. Germline CDR1 reads MGHDK; CDR2 reads SYGVNS. This CDR3 region has 9 residues. The CDR3 bases are TGTGCCAGCACTCAGCCCCAGCATTTT. It is translated as CASTQPQHF.

This clonotype was counted ten times or more. V is TRBV11-1 and J is TRBJ2-6; perhaps D is TRBD1 or TRBD2 (5 bases each). V lost 4 bases and J 4 bases, leaving 17 bases between the germline ends. The CDR3 covers 17 residues. In germline, CDR1 is SGHAT, CDR2 FQDESV (reference sequence). The CDR3 nucleotides read TGTGCCAGCAGCTACCCTCCAGTGGGGGTGGGGGCCAACGTCCTGACTTTC. Its protein is CASSYPPVGVGANVLTF.

This clonotype was seen repeatedly, ten times or more. CDR3 sequence reads: CASSLSVGRVTQYF. In DNA form, the CDR3 reads TGTGCCAGCAGCTTATCCGTGGGCAGGGTCACGCAGTATTTT. V usage is TRBV7-9 and J usage is TRBJ2-3; maybe TRBD1 (5 bases). V was clipped by 2 bases and J by 9 bases, with 15 bases between them. The germline V gene has CDR1 SEHNR and CDR2 FQNEAQ (reference sequence). This CDR3 is 14 amino acids long.